Listed here is a single TCR beta chain. This clone has just one count. The antigen it binds to is not known. The sample holds no much larger clone one base away, and base qualities are not on file. Sequences SGHTA (CDR1) and FQGTGA (CDR2) are obtained from the germline V gene. V ends up 5 bases short and J 5 bases short, with an unmatched junction base count of 4. The CDR3 starts with the cysteine, ends with the phenylalanine, and has 15 residues. The sequence is cut down to CDR3 DNA, 45 bases in frame from base 1. The data originate from a study of blood T cell repertoires in COVID-19 (dated by TCRdb to the early 2020s). For context, the study as a whole: Collaborator samples came from the United States, Italy and Spain and covered acute and convalescent phases of COVID-19. The samples were drawn from the first 160 participants of the ongoing ImmuneRACE study and from over a thousand subjects provided by 6 global collaborators. The repertoires were made available in a free public database intended to serve as a resource for research on the immune response to SARS-CoV-2. A de-identified subject ID, COVID-19 status, age in years and sex were almost always included in the sample metadata. The material from the prospective study consisted of cDNA or gDNA derived from T cells, B-cell-depleted T cells, or PBMCs. Where available, HLA class I and class II types were obtained from metadata supplied by the sample provider rather than from assay-based typing. Deeply sampled blood TCRbeta repertoires from subjects exposed to, actively infected with, or recovered from COVID-19 were included in the dataset.

TCRbeta CDR3 regions were amplified from genomic DNA using the immunoSEQ Assay, a bias-controlled multiplex PCR. The original pipeline was this. The number of nucleated cells in each sample was estimated by amplification of reference gene primers within the assay. To quantify the absolute abundance of each unique TCRbeta CDR3 rearrangement, sequence reads were collapsed and filtered. Productive Simpson clonality was computed per sample as the square root of Simpson's diversity index over productive rearrangements. This immuneACCESS table, as held by TCRdb, lists in-frame sequences with V and J called but not all clones. Of the missing ones, under half trace to an unresolved V gene in checked studies; the others have no known cause. The V and J calls and clone size come from that table; D and trimming were worked out from the DNA. The sample has approximately 250,000 clones on record, around 89% of them singletons. In total, the top ten clones hold approximately 4.2% of the sample.

Participants in the prospective study were enrolled through a virtual design, were aged roughly 18 to 95 years, and lived in approximately 25 United States geographic areas. Cohort assignment in the prospective study relied on participant-reported clinical history from a screening survey and a study questionnaire. Recovered participants in ImmuneRACE Cohort 3 were defined as having two consecutive negative NP/OP PCR tests, clearance from a healthcare professional, or resolution of symptoms. Each participant in the prospective study had whole blood, serum and a nasopharyngeal or oropharyngeal swab collected by mobile phlebotomists. Additional blood draws and questionnaires over an approximately 2-month period could optionally be provided by prospective study participants. Before DNA extraction, prospective study blood samples were shipped either frozen or at room temperature. Study-wide findings and limitations: How much clinical and demographic metadata was included differed by source and by participant, and the metadata was provided uncurated.

The sample consisted of PBMCs or T cells enriched from blood (not recorded which). This chain joins TRBV7-3 to TRBJ2-1; 12 bases in the middle match TRBD1. This clonotype originated in a young woman who had recovered from COVID-19. The CDR3 corresponds to CASSKGQGADNEQFF. The DNA sequence is TGTGCCAGCAGCAAGGGACAGGGGGCTGACAATGAGCAGTTCTTC.